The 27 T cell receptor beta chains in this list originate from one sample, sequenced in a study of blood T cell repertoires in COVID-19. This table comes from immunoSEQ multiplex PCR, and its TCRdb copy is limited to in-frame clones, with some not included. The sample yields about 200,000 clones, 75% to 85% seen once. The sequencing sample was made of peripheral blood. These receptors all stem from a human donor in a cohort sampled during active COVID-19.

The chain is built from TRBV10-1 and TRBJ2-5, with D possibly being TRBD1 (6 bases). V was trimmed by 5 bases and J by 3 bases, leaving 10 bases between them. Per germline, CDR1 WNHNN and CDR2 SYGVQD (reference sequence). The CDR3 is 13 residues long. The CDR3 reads CASSTDRKETQYF. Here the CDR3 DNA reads TGCGCCAGCAGTACGGACAGAAAAGAGACCCAGTACTTC.

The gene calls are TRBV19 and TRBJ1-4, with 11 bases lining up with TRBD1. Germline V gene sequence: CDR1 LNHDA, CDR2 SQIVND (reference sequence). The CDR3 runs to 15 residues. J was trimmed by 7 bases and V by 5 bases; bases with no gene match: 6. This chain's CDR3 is CASSLDRGRSEKLFF. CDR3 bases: TGTGCCAGTAGTTTGGACAGGGGGCGGTCTGAAAAACTGTTTTTT.

CDR3 coding DNA: TGTGCCAGCAGCCAAGATAATGCACTGGGGGAGCTGTTTTTT. As protein: CASSQDNALGELFF. The rearrangement uses TRBV3-1 (or the pseudogene TRBV3-2) and TRBJ2-2; D is unclear. The length of the CDR3 is 14 residues. V gave up 0 bases and J gave up 8 bases, with 10 bases separating them. Germline CDR1 reads LGHDT; CDR2 reads YNNKEL (reference sequence).

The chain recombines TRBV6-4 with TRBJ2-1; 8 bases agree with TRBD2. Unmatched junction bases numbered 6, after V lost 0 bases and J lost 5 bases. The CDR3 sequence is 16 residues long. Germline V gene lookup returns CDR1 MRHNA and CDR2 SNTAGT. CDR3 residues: CASSDSTGGRNNEQFF. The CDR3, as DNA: TGTGCCAGCAGTGACTCTACCGGCGGGAGGAACAATGAGCAGTTCTTC.

This CDR3 reads CASRYKILERDPHHTQYF. The CDR3 bases are TGTGCCAGCAGATATAAAATCCTAGAGCGGGACCCCCACCATACGCAGTATTTT. This rearrangement joins TRBV27 to TRBJ2-3; 7 bases are shared with TRBD2. CDR3 length: 18 residues. V lost 6 bases to trimming and J lost 7 bases; unmatched junction nucleotides: 22. Germline CDR1 reads MNHEY; CDR2 reads SMNVEV (reference sequence).

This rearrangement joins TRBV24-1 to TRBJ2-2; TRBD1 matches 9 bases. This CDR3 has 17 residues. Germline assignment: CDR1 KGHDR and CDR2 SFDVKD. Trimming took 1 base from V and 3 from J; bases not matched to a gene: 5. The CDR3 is CATSDFLGTGYTGELFF. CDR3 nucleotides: TGTGCCACCAGTGATTTTTTGGGGACAGGGTACACCGGGGAGCTGTTTTTT.

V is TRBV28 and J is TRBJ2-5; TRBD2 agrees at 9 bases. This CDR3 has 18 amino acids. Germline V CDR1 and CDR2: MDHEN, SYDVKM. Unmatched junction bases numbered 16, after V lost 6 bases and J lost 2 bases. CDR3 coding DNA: TGTGCCAGCAGCCCCGGGGGAGCTAGCGGGAAGCTTCAAGAGACCCAGTACTTC. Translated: CASSPGGASGKLQETQYF.

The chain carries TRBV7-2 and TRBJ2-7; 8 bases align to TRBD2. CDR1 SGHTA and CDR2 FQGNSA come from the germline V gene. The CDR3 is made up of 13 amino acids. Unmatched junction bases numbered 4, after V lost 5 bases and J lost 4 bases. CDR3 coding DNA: TGTGCCAGCAGCGTTGCTAGCGGGTACGAGCAGTACTTC. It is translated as CASSVASGYEQYF.

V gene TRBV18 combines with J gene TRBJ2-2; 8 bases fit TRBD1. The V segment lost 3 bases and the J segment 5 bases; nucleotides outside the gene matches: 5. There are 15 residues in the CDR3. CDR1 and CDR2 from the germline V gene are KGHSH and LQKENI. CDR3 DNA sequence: TGTGCCAGCTCACCTGGACAGGGAGGTACCGGGGAGCTGTTTTTT. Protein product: CASSPGQGGTGELFF.

The CDR3 DNA is TGTGCCAGCTCCCCAGTAGCGGGAGTTACAGATACGCAGTATTTT. Translation gives CASSPVAGVTDTQYF. The rearrangement joins TRBV18 to TRBJ2-3; 9 nucleotides align to TRBD2. There are 15 residues in the CDR3. V lost 6 bases and J lost 3; bases outside the gene matches: 7. CDR1 is KGHSH, CDR2 LQKENI, per germline.

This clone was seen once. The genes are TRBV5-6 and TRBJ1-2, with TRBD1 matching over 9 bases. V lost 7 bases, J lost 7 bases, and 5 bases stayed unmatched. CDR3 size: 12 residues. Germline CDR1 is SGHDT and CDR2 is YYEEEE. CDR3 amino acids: CASRGQGGGYTF. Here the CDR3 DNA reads TGTGCCAGCCGGGGACAGGGAGGTGGCTACACCTTC.

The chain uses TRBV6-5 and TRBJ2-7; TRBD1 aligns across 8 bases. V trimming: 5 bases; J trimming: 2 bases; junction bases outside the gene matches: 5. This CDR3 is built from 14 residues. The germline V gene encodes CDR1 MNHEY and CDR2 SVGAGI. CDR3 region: CASSNRQGPYEQYF. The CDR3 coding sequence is TGTGCCAGCAGTAACCGACAGGGGCCCTACGAGCAGTACTTC.

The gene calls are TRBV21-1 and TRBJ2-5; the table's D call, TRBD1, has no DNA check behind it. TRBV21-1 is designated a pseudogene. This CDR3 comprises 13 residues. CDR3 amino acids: CASSGQGQETQYF. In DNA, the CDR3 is TGTGCCAGCAGCGGGCAGGGCCAAGAGACCCAGTACTTC.

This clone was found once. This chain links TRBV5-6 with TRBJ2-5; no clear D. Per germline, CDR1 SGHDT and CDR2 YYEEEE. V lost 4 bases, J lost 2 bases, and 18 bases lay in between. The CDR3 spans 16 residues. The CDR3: CASSPSGSVAQETQYF. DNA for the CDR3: TGTGCCAGCAGCCCCTCAGGATCGGTGGCGCAAGAGACCCAGTACTTC.

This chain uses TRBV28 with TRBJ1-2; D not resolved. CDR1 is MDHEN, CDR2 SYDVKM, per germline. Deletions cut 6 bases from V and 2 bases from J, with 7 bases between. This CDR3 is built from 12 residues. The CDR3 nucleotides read TGTGCCAGCAGCCCGACAAACTATGGCTACACCTTC. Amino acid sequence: CASSPTNYGYTF.

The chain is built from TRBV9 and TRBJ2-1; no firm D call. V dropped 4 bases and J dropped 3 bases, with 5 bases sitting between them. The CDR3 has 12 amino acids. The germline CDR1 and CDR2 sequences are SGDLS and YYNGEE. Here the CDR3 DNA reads TGTGCCAGCAGCACGAGCTACAATGAGCAGTTCTTC. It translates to CASSTSYNEQFF.

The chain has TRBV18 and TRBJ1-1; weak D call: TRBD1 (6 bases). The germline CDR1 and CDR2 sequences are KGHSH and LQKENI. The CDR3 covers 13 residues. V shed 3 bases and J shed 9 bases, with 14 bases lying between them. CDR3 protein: CASSPGTPLQAFF. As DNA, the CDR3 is TGTGCCAGCTCACCTGGGACACCCCTACAAGCTTTCTTT.

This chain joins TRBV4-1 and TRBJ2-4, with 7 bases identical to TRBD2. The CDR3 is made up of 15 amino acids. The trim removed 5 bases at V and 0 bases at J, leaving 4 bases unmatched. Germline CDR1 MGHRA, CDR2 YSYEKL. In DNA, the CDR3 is TGCGCCAGCAGCGAGCGGGAATTAGCCAAAAACATTCAGTACTTC. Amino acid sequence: CASSERELAKNIQYF.

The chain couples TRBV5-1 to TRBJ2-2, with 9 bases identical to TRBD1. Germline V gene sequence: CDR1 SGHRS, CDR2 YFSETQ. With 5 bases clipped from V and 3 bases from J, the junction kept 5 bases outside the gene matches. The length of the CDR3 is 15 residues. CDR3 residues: CASSPNRGHTGELFF. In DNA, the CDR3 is TGCGCCAGCAGTCCCAACAGGGGGCACACCGGGGAGCTGTTTTTT.

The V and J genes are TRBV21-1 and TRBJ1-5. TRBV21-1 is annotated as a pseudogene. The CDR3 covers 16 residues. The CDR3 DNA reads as TGTGCCAGCAGCCTTGGGGGGGGTGTCGGCAATCAGCCCCAGCATTTT. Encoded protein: CASSLGGGVGNQPQHF.

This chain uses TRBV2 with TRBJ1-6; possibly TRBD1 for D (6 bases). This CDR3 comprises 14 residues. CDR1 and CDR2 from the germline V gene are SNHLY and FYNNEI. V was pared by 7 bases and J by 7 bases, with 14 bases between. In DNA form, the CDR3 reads TGTGCCAGCATAAGGGACACCGCCAATTCACCCCTCCACTTT. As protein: CASIRDTANSPLHF.

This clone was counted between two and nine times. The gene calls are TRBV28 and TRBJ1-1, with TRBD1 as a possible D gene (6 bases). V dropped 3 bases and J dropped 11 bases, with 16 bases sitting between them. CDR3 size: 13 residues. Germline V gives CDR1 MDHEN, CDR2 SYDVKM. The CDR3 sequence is CASSFEQGFLAFF. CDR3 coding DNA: TGTGCCAGCAGTTTTGAACAGGGTTTTTTGGCTTTCTTT.

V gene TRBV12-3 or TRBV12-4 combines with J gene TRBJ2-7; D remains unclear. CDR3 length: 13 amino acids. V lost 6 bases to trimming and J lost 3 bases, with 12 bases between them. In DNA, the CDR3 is TGTGCCAGCAGCTCAACGGAGCGCTACGAGCAGTACTTC. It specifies CASSSTERYEQYF.

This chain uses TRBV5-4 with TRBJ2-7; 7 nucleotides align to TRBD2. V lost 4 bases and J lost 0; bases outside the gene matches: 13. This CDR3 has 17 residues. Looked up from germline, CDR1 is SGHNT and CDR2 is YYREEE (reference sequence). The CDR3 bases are TGTGCCAGCAGCCCCGGCTTAGGTGGCGGGAGCTCCTACGAGCAGTACTTC. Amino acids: CASSPGLGGGSSYEQYF.

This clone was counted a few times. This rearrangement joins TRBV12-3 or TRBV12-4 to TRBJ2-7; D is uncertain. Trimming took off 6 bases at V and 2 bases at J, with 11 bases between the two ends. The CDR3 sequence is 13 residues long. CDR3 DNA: TGTGCCAGCAGCCACGGAGAGGCCTACGAGCAGTACTTC. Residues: CASSHGEAYEQYF.

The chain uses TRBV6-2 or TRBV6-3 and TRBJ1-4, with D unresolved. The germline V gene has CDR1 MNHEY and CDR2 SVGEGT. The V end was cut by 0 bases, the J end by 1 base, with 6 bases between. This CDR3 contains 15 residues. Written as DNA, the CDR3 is TGTGCCAGCAGTTACTCGAGGATAACTAATGAAAAACTGTTTTTT. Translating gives CASSYSRITNEKLFF.

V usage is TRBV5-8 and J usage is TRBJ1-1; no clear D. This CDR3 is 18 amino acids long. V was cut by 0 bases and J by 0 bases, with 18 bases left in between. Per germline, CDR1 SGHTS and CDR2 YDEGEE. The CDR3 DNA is TGTGCCAGCAGCTTGGAATTCGTGGTATCCGACATGAACACTGAAGCTTTCTTT. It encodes CASSLEFVVSDMNTEAFF. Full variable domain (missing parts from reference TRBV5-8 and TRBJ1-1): EAGVTQSPTHLIKTRGQQATLRCSPISGHTSVYWYQQALGLGLQFLLWYDEGEERNRGNFPPRFSGRQFPNYSSELNVNALELEDSALYLCASSLEFVVSDMNTEAFFGQGTRLTVV.